This TCR beta chain was captured by sequencing in a study of identical twins. The study's findings and limits: Compared with unrelated sharing, twin-shared out-of-frame alpha sequences had more low-probability sequences.

A universal primer site arose from template switching, and cDNA bore unique molecular identifiers. TCRdb independently ran MiXCR on the 5' RACE reads; one entry per CDR3 protein. This sample has roughly 290,000 distinct CDR3 sequences, with 8% to 9.5% found just once. Of note for this clonotype: Antigen: not known.

This sample also belongs to another study, concerning yellow fever vaccine responses in identical twins.

The source of this sequence is a woman between 18 and 29 years old in good health. Sequencing input: CD8+ T cells sorted from blood.

The CDR3 here is CSVVVQLNYEQYF. CDR3 coding DNA: TGCAGCGTTGTGGTCCAACTGAACTACGAGCAGTACTTC. This rearrangement joins TRBV29-1 to TRBJ2-7; D gene uncertain. V was cut by 4 bases and J by 3 bases, with 13 bases left in between. There are 13 residues in the CDR3. CDR1 and CDR2 from the germline V gene are SQVTM and ANQGSEA.